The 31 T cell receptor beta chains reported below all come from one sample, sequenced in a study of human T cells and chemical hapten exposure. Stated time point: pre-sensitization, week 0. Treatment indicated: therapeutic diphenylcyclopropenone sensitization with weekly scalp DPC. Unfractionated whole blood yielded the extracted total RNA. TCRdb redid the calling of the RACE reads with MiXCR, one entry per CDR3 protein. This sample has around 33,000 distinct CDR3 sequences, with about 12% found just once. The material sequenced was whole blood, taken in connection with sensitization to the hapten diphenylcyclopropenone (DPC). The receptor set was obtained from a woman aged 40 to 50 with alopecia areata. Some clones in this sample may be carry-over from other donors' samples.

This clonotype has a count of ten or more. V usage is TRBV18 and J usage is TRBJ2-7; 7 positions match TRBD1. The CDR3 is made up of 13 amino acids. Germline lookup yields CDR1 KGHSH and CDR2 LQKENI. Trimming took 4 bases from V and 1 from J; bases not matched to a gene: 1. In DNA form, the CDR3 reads TGTGCCAGCTCACACAGGGGATCCTACGAGCAGTACTTC. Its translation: CASSHRGSYEQYF.

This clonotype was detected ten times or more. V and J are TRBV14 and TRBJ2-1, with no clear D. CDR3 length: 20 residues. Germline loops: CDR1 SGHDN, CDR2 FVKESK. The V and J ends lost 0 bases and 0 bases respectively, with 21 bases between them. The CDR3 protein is CASSQEGSVWWQNSYNEQFF. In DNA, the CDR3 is TGTGCCAGCAGCCAAGAAGGATCAGTCTGGTGGCAGAACTCCTACAATGAGCAGTTCTTC. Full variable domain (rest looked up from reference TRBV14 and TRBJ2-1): EAGVTQFPSHSVIEKGQTVTLRCDPISGHDNLYWYRRVMGKEIKFLLHFVKESKQDESGMPNNRFLAERTGGTYSTLKVQPAELEDSGVYFCASSQEGSVWWQNSYNEQFFGPGTRLTVL.

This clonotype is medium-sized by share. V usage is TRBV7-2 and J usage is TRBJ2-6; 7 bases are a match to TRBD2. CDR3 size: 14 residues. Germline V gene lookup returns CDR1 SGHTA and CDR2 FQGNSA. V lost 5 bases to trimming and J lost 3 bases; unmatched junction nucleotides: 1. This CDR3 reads CASSPGGGANVLTF. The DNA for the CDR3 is TGTGCCAGCAGCCCGGGGGGTGGGGCCAACGTCCTGACTTTC.

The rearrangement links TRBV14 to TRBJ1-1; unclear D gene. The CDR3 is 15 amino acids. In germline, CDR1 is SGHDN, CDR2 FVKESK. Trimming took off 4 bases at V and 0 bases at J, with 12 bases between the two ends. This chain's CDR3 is CASSRRSTMNTEAFF. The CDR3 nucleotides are TGTGCCAGCAGCCGCCGATCGACAATGAACACTGAAGCTTTCTTT.

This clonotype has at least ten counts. The CDR3 protein is CASSLWEGTYEQYF. The CDR3 DNA follows: TGTGCCAGCAGTTTATGGGAGGGTACCTACGAGCAGTACTTC. This rearrangement joins TRBV28 to TRBJ2-7; possibly TRBD2 for D (6 bases). CDR3 length: 14 amino acids. Between the trimmed V and J ends, which lost 0 bases and 2 bases, there was a span of 8 bases. Germline V gives CDR1 MDHEN, CDR2 SYDVKM. Combining the CDR3 with reference TRBV28 and TRBJ2-7 gives the whole variable domain DVKVTQSSRYLVKRTGEKVFLECVQDMDHENMFWYRQDPGLGLRLIYFSYDVKMKEKGDIPEGYSVSREKKERFSLILESASTNQTSMYLCASSLWEGTYEQYFGPGTRLTVT.

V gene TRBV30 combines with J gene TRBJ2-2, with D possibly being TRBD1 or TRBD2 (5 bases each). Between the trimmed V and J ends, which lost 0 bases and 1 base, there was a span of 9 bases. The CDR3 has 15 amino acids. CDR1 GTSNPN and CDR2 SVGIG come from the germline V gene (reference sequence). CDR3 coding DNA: TGTGCCTGGAGTGTACTGGGGGAGAACACCGGGGAGCTGTTTTTT. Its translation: CAWSVLGENTGELFF.

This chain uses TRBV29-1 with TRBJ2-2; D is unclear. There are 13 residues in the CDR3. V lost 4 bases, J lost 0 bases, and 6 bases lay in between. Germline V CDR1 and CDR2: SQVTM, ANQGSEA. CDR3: CSVGAANTGELFF. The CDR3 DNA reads TGCAGCGTTGGGGCGGCGAACACCGGGGAGCTGTTTTTT.

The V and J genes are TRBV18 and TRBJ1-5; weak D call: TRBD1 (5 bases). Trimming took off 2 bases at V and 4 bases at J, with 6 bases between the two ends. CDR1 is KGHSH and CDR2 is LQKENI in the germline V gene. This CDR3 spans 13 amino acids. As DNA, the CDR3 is TGTGCCAGCTCACCAGGGGGAAATCAGCCCCAGCATTTT. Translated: CASSPGGNQPQHF.

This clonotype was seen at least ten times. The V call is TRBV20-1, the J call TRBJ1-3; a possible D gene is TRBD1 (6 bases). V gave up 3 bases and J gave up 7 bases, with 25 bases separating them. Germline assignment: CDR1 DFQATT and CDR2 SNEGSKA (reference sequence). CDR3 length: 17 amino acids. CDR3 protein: CSARNLGTLSEVNTIYF. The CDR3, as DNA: TGCAGTGCTAGGAATCTGGGGACACTGTCAGAGGTGAACACCATATATTTT.

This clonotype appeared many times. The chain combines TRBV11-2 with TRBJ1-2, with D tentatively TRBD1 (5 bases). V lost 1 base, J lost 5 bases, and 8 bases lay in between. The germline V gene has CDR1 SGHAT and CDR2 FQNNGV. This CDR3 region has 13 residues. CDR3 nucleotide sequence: TGTGCCAGCAGCTTAGCGGCAGGGTATGGCTACACCTTC. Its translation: CASSLAAGYGYTF.

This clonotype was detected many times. The CDR3 protein is CSVTGGTSGRYDEQFF. The CDR3 bases are TGCAGCGTTACTGGCGGGACTAGCGGGAGGTACGATGAGCAGTTCTTC. This chain uses TRBV29-1 with TRBJ2-1; TRBD2 aligns across 15 bases. CDR1 is SQVTM and CDR2 is ANQGSEA in the germline V gene. With V trimmed by 5 bases and J by 8 bases, 10 bases remained unmatched. The CDR3 spans 16 residues.

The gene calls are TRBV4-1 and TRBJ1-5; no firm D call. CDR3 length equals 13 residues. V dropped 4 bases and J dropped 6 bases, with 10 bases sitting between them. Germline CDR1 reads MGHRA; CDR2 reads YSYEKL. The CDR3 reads CASSPFGGQPQHF. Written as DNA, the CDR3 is TGCGCCAGCAGCCCATTTGGAGGTCAGCCCCAGCATTTT.

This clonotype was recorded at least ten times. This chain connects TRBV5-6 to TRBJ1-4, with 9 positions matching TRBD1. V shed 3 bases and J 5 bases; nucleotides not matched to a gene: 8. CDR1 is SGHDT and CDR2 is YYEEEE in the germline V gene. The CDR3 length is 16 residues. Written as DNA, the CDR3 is TGTGCCAGCAGCTACTACCGACAGGGGGGGAATGAAAAACTGTTTTTT. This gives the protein CASSYYRQGGNEKLFF. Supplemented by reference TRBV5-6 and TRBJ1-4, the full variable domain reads DAGVTQSPTHLIKTRGQQVTLRCSPKSGHDTVSWYQQALGQGPQFIFQYYEEEERQRGNFPDRFSGHQFPNYSSELNVNALLLGDSALYLCASSYYRQGGNEKLFFGSGTQLSVL.

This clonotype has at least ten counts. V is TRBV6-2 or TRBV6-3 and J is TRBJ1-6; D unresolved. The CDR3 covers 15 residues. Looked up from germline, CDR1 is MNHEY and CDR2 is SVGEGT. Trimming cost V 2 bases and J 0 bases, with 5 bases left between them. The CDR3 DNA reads TGTGCCAGCAGTTACAGCAGCTCCTATAATTCACCCCTCCACTTT. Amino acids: CASSYSSSYNSPLHF.

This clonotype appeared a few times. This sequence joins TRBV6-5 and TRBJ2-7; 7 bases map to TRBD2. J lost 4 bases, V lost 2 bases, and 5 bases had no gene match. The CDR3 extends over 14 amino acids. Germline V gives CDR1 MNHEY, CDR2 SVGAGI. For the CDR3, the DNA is TGTGCCAGCAGTTACGGGGGGGGAGGATACGAGCAGTACTTC. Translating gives CASSYGGGGYEQYF.

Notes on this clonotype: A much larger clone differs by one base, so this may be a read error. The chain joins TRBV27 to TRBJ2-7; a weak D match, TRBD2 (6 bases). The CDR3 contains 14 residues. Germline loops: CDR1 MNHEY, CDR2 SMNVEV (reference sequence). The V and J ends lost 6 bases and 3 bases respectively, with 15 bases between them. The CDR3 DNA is TGTGCCAGCAGACCGATGCGGGGAGTCTACGAGCAGTACTTC. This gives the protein CASRPMRGVYEQYF.

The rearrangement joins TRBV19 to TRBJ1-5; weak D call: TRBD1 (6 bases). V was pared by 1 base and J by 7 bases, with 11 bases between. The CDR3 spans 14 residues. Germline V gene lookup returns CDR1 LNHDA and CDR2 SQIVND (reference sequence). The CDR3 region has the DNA TGTGCCAGTAGTATAGTGAAGGGGGGGCAGCCCCAGCATTTT. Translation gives CASSIVKGGQPQHF.

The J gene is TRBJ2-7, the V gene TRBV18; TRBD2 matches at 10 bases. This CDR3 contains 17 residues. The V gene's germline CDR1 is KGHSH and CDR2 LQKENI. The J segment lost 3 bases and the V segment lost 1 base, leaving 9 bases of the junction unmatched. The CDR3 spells CASSPLRPGLAYYEQYF. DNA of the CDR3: TGTGCCAGCTCACCACTGAGACCGGGACTAGCGTACTACGAGCAGTACTTC.

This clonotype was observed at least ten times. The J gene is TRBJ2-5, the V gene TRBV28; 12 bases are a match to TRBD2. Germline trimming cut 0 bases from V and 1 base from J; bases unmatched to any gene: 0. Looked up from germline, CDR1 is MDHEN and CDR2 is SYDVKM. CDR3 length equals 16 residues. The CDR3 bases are TGTGCCAGCAGTTTATGGACTAGCGGGGGCCAAGAGACCCAGTACTTC. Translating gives CASSLWTSGGQETQYF. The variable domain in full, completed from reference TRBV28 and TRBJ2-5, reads DVKVTQSSRYLVKRTGEKVFLECVQDMDHENMFWYRQDPGLGLRLIYFSYDVKMKEKGDIPEGYSVSREKKERFSLILESASTNQTSMYLCASSLWTSGGQETQYFGPGTRLLVL.

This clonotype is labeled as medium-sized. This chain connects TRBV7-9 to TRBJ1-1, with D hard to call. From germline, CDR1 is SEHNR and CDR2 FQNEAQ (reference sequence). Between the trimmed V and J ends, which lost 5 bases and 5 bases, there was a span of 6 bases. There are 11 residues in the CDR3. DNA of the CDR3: TGTGCCAGCAGCCTAGGGACTGAAGCTTTCTTT. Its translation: CASSLGTEAFF.

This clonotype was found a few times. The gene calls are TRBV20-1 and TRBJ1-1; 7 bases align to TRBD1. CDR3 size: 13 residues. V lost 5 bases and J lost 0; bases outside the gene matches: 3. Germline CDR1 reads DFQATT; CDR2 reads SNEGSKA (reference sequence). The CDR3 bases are TGCAGTGCTTCACAGGGGATGAACACTGAAGCTTTCTTT. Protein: CSASQGMNTEAFF.

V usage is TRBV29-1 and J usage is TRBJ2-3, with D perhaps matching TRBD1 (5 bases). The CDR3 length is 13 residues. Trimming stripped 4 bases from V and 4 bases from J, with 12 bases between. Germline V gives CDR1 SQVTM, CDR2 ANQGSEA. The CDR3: CSVGREPSDTQYF. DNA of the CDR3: TGCAGCGTTGGCAGGGAACCATCAGATACGCAGTATTTT.

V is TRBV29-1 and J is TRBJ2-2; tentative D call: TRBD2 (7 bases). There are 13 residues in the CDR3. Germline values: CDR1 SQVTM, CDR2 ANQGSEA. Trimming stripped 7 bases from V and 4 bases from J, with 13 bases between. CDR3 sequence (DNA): TGCAGCGGCCAGGGGAGGGGCACCGGGGAGCTGTTTTTT. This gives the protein CSGQGRGTGELFF.

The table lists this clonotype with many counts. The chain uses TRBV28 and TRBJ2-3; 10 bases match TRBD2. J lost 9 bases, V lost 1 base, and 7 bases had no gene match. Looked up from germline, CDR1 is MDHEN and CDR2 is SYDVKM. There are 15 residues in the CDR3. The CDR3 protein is CASSLLTSGDKTQYF. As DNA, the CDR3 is TGTGCCAGCAGTTTATTAACTAGCGGGGACAAAACGCAGTATTTT. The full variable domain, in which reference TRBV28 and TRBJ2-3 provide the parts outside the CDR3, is DVKVTQSSRYLVKRTGEKVFLECVQDMDHENMFWYRQDPGLGLRLIYFSYDVKMKEKGDIPEGYSVSREKKERFSLILESASTNQTSMYLCASSLLTSGDKTQYFGPGTRLTVL.

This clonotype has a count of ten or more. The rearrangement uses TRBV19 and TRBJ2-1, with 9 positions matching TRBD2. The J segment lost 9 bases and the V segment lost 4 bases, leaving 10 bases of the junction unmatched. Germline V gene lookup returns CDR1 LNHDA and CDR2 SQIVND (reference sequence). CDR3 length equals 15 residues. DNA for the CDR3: TGTGCCAGTAGTAACTCGCCGGGACTAGCTATTGAGCAGTTCTTC. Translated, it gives CASSNSPGLAIEQFF.

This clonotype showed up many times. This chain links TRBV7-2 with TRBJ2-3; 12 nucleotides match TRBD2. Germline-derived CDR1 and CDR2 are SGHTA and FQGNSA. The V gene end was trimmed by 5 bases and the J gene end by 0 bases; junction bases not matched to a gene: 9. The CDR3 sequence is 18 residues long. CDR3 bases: TGTGCCAGCAGCCAGCTAGCGGGGGGGCGGGGAAGCACAGATACGCAGTATTTT. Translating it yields CASSQLAGGRGSTDTQYF.

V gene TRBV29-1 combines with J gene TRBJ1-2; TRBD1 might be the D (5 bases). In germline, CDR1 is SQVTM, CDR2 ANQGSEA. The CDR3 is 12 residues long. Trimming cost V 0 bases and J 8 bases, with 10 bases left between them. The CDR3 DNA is TGCAGCGTTGAAGATCACGAGGGGGGCTACACCTTC. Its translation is CSVEDHEGGYTF. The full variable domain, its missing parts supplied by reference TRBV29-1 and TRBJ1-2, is SAVISQKPSRDICQRGTSLTIQCQVDSQVTMMFWYRQQPGQSLTLIATANQGSEATYESGFVIDKFPISRPNLTFSTLTVSNMSPEDSSIYLCSVEDHEGGYTFGSGTRLTVV.

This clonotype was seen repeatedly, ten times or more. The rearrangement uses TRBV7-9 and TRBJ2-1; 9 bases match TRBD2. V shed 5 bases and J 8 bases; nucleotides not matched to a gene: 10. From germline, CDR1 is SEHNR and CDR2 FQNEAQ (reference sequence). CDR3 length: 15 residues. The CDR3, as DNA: TGTGCCAGCAGCGCCCCGAGCGGGAGGTTGGATGAGCAGTTCTTC. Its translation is CASSAPSGRLDEQFF.

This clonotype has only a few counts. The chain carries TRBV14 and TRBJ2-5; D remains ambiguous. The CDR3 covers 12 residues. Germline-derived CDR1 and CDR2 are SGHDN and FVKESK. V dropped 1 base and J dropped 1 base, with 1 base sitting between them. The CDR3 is CASSQGQETQYF. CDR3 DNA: TGTGCCAGCAGCCAAGGCCAAGAGACCCAGTACTTC.

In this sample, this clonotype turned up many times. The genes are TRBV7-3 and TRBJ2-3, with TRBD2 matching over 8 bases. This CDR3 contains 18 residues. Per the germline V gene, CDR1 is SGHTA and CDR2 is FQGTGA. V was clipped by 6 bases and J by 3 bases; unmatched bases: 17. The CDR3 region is CASSRGASGPVSTDTQYF. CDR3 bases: TGTGCCAGCAGTCGGGGGGCTAGCGGGCCCGTTTCGACAGATACGCAGTATTTT. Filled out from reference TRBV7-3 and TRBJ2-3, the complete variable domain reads GAGVSQTPSNKVTEKGKYVELRCDPISGHTALYWYRQSLGQGPEFLIYFQGTGAADDSGLPNDRFFAVRPEGSVSTLKIQRTERGDSAVYLCASSRGASGPVSTDTQYFGPGTRLTVL.

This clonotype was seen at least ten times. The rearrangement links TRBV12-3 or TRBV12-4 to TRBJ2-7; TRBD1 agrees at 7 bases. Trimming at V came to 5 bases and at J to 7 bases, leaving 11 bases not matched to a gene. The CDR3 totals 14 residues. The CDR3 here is CASSLQVGGVEQYF. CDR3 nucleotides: TGTGCCAGCAGTCTCCAGGTAGGGGGCGTTGAGCAGTACTTC.